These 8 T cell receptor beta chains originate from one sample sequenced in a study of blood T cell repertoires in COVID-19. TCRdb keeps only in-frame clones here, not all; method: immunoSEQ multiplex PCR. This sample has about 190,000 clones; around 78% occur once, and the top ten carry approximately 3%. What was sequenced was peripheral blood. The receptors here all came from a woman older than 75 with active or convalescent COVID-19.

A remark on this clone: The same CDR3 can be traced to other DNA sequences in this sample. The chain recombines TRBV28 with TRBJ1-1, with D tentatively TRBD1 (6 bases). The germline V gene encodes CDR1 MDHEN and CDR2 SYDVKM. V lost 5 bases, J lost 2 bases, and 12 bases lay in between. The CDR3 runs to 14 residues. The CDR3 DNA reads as TGTGCCAGCAGTCCTAGGGGGGGAAACACTGAAGCTTTCTTT. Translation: CASSPRGGNTEAFF.

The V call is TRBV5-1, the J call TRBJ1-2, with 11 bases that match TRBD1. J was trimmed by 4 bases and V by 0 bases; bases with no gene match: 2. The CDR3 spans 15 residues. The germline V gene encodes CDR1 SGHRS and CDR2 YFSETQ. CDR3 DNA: TGCGCCAGCAGCTTGGGGACAGGGGGCCCCTATGGCTACACCTTC. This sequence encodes CASSLGTGGPYGYTF. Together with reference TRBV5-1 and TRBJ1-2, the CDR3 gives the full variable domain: KAGVTQTPRYLIKTRGQQVTLSCSPISGHRSVSWYQQTPGQGLQFLFEYFSETQRNKGNFPGRFSGRQFSNSRSEMNVSTLELGDSALYLCASSLGTGGPYGYTFGSGTRLTVV.

CDR3 sequence (DNA): TGTGCCAGCAGTGCTTACAGGAAAGAGACCCAGTACTTC. Protein sequence: CASSAYRKETQYF. The chain has TRBV2 and TRBJ2-5, with a tentative D call TRBD1 (5 bases). This CDR3 has 13 residues. Trimming shortened V by 4 bases and J by 3 bases, and 9 bases separated the two germline ends. Germline-derived CDR1 and CDR2 are SNHLY and FYNNEI.

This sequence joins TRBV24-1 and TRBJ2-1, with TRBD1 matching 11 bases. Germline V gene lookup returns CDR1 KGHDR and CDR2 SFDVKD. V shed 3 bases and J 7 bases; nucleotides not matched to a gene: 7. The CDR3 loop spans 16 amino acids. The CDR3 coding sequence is TGTGCCACCAGTGATCCGCGGACAGGGGGCAGAAATGAGCAGTTCTTC. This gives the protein CATSDPRTGGRNEQFF.

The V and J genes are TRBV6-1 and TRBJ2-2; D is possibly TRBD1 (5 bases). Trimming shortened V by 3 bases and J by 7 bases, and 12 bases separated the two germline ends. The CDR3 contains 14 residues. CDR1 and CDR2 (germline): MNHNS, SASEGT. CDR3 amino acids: CASSETVRVGELFF. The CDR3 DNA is TGTGCCAGCAGTGAGACAGTTCGAGTCGGGGAGCTGTTTTTT.

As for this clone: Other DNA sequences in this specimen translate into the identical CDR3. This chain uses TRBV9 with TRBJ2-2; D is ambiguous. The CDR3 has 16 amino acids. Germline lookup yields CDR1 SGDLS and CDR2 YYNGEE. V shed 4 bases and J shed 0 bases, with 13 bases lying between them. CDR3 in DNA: TGTGCCAGCAGCCCCCGAGGAGATCCGAACACCGGGGAGCTGTTTTTT. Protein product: CASSPRGDPNTGELFF. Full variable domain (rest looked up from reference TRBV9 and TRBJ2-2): DSGVTQTPKHLITATGQRVTLRCSPRSGDLSVYWYQQSLDQGLQFLIQYYNGEERAKGNILERFSAQQFPDLHSELNLSSLELGDSALYFCASSPRGDPNTGELFFGEGSRLTVL.

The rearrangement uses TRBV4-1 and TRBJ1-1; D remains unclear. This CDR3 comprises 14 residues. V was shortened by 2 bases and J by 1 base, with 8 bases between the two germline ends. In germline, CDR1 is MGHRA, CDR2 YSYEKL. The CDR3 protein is CASSQPVSNTEAFF. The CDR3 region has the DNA TGCGCCAGCAGCCAACCCGTTTCGAACACTGAAGCTTTCTTT.

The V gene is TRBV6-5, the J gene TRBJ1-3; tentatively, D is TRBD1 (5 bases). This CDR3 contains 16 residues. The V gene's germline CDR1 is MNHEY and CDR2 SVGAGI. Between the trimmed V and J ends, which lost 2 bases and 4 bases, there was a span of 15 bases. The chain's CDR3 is CASSYTDTLAGNTIYF. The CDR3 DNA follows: TGTGCCAGCAGTTACACGGACACCCTGGCGGGAAACACCATATATTTT.